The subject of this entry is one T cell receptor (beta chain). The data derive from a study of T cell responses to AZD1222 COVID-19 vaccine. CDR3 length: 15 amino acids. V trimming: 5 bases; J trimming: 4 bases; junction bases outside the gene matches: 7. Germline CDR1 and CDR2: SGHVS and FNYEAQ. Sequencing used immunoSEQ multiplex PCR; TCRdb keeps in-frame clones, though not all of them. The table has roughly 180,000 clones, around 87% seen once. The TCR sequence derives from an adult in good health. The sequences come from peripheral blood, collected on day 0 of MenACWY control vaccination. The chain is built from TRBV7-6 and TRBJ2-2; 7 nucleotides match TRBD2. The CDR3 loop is CASSRSGGGTGELFF. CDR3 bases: TGTGCCAGCAGCCGGTCGGGGGGAGGCACCGGGGAGCTGTTTTTT.